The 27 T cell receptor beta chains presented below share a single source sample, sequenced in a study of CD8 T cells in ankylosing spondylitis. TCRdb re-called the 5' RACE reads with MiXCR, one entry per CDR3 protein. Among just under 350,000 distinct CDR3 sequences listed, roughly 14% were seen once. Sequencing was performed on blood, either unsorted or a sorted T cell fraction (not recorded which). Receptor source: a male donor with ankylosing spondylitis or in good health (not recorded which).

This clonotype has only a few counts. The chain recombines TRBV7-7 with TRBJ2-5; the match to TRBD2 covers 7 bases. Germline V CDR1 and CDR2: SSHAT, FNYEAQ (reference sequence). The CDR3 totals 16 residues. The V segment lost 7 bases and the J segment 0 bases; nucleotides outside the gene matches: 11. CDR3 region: CASIPLGRGYQETQYF. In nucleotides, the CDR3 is TGTGCCAGCATCCCCTTGGGGCGGGGGTACCAAGAGACCCAGTACTTC.

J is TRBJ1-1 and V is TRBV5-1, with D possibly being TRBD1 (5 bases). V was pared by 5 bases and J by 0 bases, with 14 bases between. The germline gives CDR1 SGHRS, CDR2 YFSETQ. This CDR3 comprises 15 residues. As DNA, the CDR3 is TGCGCCAGCAGGGCAGGGTCGACGATGAACACTGAAGCTTTCTTT. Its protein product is CASRAGSTMNTEAFF.

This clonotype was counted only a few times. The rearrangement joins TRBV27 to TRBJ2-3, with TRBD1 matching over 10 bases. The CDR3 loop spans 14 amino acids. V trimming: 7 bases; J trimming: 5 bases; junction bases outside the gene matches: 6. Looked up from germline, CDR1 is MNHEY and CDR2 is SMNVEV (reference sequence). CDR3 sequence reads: CASTDRGHRDTQYF. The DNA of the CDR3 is TGTGCCAGCACCGACAGGGGGCATAGAGATACGCAGTATTTT.

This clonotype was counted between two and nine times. The chain's CDR3 is CASSPRGTSTDTQYF. CDR3 in DNA: TGTGCCAGCAGCCCCCGAGGTACTAGCACAGATACGCAGTATTTT. The J gene is TRBJ2-3, the V gene TRBV11-2; D is ambiguous. CDR3 size: 15 residues. Trimming shortened V by 5 bases and J by 0 bases, and 12 bases separated the two germline ends. Per the germline V gene, CDR1 is SGHAT and CDR2 is FQNNGV.

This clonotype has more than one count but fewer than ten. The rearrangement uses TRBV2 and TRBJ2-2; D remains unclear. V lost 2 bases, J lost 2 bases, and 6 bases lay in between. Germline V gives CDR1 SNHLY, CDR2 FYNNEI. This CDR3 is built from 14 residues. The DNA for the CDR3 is TGTGCCAGCAGTGAAACTGAAAACACCGGGGAGCTGTTTTTT. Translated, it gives CASSETENTGELFF.

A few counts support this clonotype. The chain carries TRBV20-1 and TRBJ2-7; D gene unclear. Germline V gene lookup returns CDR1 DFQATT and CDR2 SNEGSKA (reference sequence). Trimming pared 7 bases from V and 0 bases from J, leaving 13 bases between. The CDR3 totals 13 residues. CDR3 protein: CSVPGLGSYEQYF. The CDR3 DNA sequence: TGCAGTGTTCCGGGCTTGGGCTCCTACGAGCAGTACTTC.

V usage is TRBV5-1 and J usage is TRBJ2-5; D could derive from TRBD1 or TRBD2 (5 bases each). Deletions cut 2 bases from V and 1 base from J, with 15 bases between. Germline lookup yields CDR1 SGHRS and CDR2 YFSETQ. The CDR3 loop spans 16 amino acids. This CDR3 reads CASSFPYIGGQETQYF. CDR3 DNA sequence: TGCGCCAGCAGCTTCCCCTATATTGGGGGCCAAGAGACCCAGTACTTC.

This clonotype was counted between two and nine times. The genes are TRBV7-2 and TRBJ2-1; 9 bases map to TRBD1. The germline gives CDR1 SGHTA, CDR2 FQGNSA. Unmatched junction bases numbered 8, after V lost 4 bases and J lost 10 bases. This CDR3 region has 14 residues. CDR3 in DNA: TGTGCCAGCAGCTCTTTCCGTACAGGGGGCGAGCAGTTCTTC. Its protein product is CASSSFRTGGEQFF.

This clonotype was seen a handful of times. The CDR3 region has the DNA TGTGCCAGCAGCCTCCTGGATAAGAACACTGAAGCTTTCTTT. This codes for CASSLLDKNTEAFF. V is TRBV3-1 and J is TRBJ1-1, with unresolved D. This CDR3 comprises 14 residues. Germline values: CDR1 LGHDT, CDR2 YNNKEL (reference sequence). Trimming shortened V by 4 bases and J by 1 base, and 10 bases separated the two germline ends.

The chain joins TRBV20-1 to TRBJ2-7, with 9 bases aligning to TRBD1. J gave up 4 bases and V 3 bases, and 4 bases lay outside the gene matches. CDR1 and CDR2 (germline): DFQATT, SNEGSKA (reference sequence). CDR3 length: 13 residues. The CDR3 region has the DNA TGCAGTGCTAGGGGGACAGGGCTGTACGAGCAGTACTTC. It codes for CSARGTGLYEQYF.

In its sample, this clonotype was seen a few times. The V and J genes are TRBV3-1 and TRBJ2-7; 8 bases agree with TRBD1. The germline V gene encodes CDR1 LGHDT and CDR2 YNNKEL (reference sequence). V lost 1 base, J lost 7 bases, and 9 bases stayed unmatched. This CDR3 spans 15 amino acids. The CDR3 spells CASSQGGPGGQEQYF. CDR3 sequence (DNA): TGTGCCAGCAGCCAAGGCGGGCCAGGGGGCCAAGAGCAGTACTTC.

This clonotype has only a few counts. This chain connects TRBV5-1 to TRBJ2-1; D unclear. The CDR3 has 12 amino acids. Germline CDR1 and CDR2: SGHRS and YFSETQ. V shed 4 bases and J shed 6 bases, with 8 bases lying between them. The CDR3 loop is CASSATLNEQFF. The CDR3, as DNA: TGCGCCAGCAGCGCCACTCTCAATGAGCAGTTCTTC.

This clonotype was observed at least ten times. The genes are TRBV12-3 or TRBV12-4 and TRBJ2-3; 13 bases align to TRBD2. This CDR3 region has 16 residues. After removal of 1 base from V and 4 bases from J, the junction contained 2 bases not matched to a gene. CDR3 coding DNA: TGTGCCAGCAGTTTAGGGGGGACTAGCGGGGCAGATACGCAGTATTTT. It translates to CASSLGGTSGADTQYF.

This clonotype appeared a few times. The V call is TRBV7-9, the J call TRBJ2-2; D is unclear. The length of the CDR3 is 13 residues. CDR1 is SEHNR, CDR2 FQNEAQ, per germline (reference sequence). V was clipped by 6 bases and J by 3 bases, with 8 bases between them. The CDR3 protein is CASSIKDTGELFF. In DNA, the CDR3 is TGTGCCAGCAGTATTAAAGACACCGGGGAGCTGTTTTTT.

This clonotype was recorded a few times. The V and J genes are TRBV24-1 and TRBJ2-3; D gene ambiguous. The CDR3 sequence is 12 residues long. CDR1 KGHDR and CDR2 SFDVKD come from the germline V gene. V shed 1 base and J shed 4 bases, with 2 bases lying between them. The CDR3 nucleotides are TGTGCCACCAGTGATTTTTCAGATACGCAGTATTTT. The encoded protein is CATSDFSDTQYF.

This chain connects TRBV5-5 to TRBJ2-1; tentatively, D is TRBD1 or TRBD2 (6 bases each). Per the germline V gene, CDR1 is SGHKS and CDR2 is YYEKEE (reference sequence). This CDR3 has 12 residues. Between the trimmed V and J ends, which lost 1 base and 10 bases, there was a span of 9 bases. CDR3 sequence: CASSLRGEEQFF. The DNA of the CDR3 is TGTGCCAGCAGCTTGAGGGGGGAAGAGCAGTTCTTC.

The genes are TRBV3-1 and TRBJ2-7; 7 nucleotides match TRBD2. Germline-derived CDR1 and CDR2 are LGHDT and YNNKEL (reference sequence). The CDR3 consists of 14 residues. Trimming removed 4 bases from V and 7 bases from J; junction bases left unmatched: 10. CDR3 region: CASSPGWEGREQYF. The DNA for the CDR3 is TGTGCCAGCAGCCCCGGGTGGGAGGGACGGGAGCAGTACTTC.

The CDR3 coding sequence is TGTGCCACCAGTGACCCCCTAGGGAATGAGCAGTTCTTC. Translation gives CATSDPLGNEQFF. The chain combines TRBV24-1 with TRBJ2-1; D is unclear. Trimming removed 4 bases at V and 7 bases at J, with 10 bases between. The germline CDR1 and CDR2 sequences are KGHDR and SFDVKD. The CDR3 has 13 amino acids.

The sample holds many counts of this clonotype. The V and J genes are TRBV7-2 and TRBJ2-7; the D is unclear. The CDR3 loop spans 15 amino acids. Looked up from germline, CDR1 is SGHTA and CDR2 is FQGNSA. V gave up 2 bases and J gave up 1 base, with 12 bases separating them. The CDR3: CASSLSSRDSYEQYF. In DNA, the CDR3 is TGTGCCAGCAGCTTATCCAGTAGGGATTCCTACGAGCAGTACTTC. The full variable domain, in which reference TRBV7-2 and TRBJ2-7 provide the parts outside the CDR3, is GAGVSQSPSNKVTEKGKDVELRCDPISGHTALYWYRQSLGQGLEFLIYFQGNSAPDKSGLPSDRFSAERTGGSVSTLTIQRTQQEDSAVYLCASSLSSRDSYEQYFGPGTRLTVT.

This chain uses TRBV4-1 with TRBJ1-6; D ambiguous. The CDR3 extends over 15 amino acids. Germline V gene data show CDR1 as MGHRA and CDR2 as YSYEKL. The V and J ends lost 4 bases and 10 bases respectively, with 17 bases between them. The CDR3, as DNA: TGCGCCAGCAGCCCGATTGGGAGGGTCACCTCACCCCTCCACTTT. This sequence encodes CASSPIGRVTSPLHF.

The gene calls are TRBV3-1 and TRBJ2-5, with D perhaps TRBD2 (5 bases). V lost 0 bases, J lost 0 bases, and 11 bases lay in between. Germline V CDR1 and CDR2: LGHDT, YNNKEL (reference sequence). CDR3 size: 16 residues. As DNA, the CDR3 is TGTGCCAGCAGCCAAGAGCGGGTCCGGTACCAAGAGACCCAGTACTTC. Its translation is CASSQERVRYQETQYF.

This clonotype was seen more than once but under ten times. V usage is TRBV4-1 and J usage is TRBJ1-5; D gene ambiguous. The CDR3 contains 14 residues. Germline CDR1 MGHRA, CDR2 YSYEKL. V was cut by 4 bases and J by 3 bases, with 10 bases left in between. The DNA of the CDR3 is TGCGCCAGCAGCCCCGGACTTCCCAATCAGCCCCAGCATTTT. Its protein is CASSPGLPNQPQHF.

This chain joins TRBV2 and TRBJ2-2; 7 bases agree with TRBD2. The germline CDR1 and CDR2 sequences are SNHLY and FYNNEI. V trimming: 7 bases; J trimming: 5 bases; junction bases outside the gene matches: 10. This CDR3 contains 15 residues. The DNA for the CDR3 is TGTGCCAGCAAGGTGGGGGGGATCCCGACCGGGGAGCTGTTTTTT. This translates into CASKVGGIPTGELFF.

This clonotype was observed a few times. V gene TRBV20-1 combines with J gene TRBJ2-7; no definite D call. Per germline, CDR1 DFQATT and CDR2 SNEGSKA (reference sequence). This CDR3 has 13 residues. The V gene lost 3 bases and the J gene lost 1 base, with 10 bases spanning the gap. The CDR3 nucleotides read TGCAGTGCTAGTACACCTGCTTCCTACGAGCAGTACTTC. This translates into CSASTPASYEQYF.

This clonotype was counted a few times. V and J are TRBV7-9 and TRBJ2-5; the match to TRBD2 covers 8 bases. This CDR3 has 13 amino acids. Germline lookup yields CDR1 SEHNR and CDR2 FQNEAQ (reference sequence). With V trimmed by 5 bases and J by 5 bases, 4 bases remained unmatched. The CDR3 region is CASSQPGGETQYF. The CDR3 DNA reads TGTGCCAGCAGCCAACCGGGAGGGGAGACCCAGTACTTC.

CDR3 sequence reads: CASSTRQRLNTEAFF. For the CDR3, the DNA is TGTGCCAGTAGTACTAGACAGCGACTGAACACTGAAGCTTTCTTT. The rearrangement joins TRBV19 to TRBJ1-1; possibly TRBD1 for D (5 bases). V was cut by 4 bases and J by 0 bases, with 12 bases left in between. This CDR3 spans 15 amino acids. Germline-derived CDR1 and CDR2 are LNHDA and SQIVND (reference sequence).

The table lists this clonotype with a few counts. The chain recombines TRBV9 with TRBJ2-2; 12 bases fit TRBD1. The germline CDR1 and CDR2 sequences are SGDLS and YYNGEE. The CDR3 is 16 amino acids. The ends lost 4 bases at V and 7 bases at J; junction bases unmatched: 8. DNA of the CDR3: TGTGCCAGCAGCCAACCCGGGACAGGGGGCCGCGGGGAGCTGTTTTTT. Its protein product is CASSQPGTGGRGELFF.